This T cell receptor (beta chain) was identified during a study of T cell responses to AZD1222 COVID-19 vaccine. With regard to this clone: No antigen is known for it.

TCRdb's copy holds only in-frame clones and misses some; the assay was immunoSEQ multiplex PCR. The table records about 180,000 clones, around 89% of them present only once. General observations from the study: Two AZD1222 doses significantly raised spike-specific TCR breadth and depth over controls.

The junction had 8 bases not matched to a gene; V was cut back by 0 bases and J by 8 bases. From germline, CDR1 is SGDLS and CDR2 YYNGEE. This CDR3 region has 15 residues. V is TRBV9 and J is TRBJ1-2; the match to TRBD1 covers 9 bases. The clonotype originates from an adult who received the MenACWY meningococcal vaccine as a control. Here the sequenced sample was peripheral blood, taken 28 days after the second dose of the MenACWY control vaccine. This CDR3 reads CASSVDDGTGFGYTF. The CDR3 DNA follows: TGTGCCAGCAGCGTAGATGATGGGACAGGGTTCGGCTACACCTTC. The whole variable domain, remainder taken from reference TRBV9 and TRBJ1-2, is DSGVTQTPKHLITATGQRVTLRCSPRSGDLSVYWYQQSLDQGLQFLIQYYNGEERAKGNILERFSAQQFPDLHSELNLSSLELGDSALYFCASSVDDGTGFGYTFGSGTRLTVV.